This record covers a single TCR beta chain. The data belong to a study of identifying expanded T cells in peripheral blood. Some clones are missing from TCRdb's copy, which holds only in-frame ones; the method was immunoSEQ multiplex PCR. The table shows approximately 90,000 clones, with approximately 86% occurring only once. This CDR3 has 13 amino acids. V dropped 0 bases and J dropped 4 bases, with 8 bases sitting between them. CDR1 is SGHRS and CDR2 is YFSETQ in the germline V gene. The clonotype was recovered from a person between 18 and 75 years old in good health. The J gene is TRBJ2-7, the V gene TRBV5-1, with D hard to call. The material sequenced was blood. The CDR3 bases are TGCGCCAGCAGCTTGGACGTACTATACGAGCAGTACTTC. Translated, it gives CASSLDVLYEQYF.